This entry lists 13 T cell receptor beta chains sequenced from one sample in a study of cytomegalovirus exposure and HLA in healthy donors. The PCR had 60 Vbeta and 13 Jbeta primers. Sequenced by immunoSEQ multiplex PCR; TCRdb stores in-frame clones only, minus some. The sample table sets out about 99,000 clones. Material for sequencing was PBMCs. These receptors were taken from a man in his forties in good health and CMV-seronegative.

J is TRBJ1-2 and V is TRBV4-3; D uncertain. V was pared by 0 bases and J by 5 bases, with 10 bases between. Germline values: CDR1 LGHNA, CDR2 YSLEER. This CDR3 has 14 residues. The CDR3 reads CASSQESSGYGYTF. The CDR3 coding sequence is TGCGCCAGCAGCCAAGAATCATCCGGTTATGGCTACACCTTC.

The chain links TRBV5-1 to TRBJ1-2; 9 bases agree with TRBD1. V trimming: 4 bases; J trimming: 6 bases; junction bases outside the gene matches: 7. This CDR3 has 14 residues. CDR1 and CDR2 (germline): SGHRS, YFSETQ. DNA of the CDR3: TGCGCCAGCAGCGAAACACAGGGGGCGCATGGCTACACCTTC. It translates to CASSETQGAHGYTF.

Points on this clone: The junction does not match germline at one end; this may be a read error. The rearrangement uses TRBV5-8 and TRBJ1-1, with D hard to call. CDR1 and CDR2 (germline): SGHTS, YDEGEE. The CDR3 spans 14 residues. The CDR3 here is CASSLGTGSTEALF. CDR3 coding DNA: TGTGCCAGCAGCTTGGGGACGGGATCCACTGAAGCTCTCTTT.

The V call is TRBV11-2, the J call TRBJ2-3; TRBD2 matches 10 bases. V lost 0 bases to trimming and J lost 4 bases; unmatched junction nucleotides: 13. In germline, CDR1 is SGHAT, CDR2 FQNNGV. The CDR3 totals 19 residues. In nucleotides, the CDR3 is TGTGCCAGCAGCTTAGATCCTCGGCCTAGCGGGAGTAGTCCAGATACGCAGTATTTT. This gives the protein CASSLDPRPSGSSPDTQYF.

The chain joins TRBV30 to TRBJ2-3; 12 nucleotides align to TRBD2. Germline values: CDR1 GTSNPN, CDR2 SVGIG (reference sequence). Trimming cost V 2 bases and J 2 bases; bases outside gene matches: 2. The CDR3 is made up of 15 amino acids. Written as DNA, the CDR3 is TGTGCCTGGAGTCGACTAGCGGGGGTCACAGATACGCAGTATTTT. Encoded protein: CAWSRLAGVTDTQYF. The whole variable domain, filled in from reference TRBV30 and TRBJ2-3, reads SQTIHQWPATLVQPVGSPLSLECTVEGTSNPNLYWYRQAAGRGLQLLFYSVGIGQISSEVPQNLSASRPQDRQFILSSKKLLLSDSGFYLCAWSRLAGVTDTQYFGPGTRLTVL.

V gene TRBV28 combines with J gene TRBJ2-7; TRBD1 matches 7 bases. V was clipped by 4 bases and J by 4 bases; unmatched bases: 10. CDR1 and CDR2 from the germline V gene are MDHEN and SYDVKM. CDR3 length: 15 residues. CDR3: CASSSRQGRGYEQYF. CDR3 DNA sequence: TGTGCCAGCAGTTCTCGACAGGGAAGAGGATACGAGCAGTACTTC.

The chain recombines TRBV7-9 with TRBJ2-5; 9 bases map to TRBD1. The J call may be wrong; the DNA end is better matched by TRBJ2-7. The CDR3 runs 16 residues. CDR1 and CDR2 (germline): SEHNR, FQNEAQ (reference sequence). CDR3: CASSRSPGQGSYEQYF. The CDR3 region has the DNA TGTGCCAGCAGCCGAAGTCCGGGACAGGGATCCTACGAGCAGTACTTC.

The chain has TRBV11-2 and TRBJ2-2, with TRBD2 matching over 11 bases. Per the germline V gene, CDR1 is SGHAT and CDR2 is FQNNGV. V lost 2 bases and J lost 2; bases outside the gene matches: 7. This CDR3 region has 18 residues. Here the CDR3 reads CASSLRLAGGGNTGELFF. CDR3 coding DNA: TGTGCCAGCAGCTTAAGGCTAGCGGGAGGTGGAAACACCGGGGAGCTGTTTTTT.

In nucleotides, the CDR3 is TGTGCCAGTAGTATCGGTGGGAGGATCTACGAGCAGTACTTC. This translates into CASSIGGRIYEQYF. The V and J genes are TRBV19 and TRBJ2-7, with D perhaps TRBD2 (6 bases). Trimming pared 3 bases from V and 3 bases from J, leaving 12 bases between. Germline V gene sequence: CDR1 LNHDA, CDR2 SQIVND (reference sequence). The CDR3 covers 14 residues.

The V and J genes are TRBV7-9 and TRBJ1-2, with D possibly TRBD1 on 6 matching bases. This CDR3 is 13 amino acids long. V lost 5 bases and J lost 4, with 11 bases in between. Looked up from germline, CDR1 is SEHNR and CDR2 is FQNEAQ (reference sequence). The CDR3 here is CASSPGQRYGYTF. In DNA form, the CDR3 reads TGTGCCAGCAGCCCAGGACAGCGCTATGGCTACACCTTC.

The CDR3 loop is CASSLVPQGAQFTEAFF. In DNA, the CDR3 is TGCGCCAGCAGCTTGGTACCCCAGGGGGCGCAATTTACTGAAGCTTTCTTT. The rearrangement joins TRBV5-1 to TRBJ1-1, with 8 bases identical to TRBD1. Germline V gene sequence: CDR1 SGHRS, CDR2 YFSETQ. The CDR3 contains 17 residues. The J segment lost 5 bases and the V segment lost 0 bases, leaving 12 bases of the junction unmatched.

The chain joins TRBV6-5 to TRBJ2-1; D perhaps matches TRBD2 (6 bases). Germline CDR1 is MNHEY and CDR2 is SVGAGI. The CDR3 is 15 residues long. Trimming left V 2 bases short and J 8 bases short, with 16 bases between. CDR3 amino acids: CASSYLLGTFDEQFF. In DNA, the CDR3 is TGTGCCAGCAGTTACCTCCTCGGGACTTTCGATGAGCAGTTCTTC.

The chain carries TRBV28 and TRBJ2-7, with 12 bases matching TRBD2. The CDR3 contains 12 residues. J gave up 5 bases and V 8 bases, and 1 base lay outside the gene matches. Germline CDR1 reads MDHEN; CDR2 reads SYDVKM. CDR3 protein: CASRTSGDEQYF. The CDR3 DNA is TGTGCCAGCCGGACTAGCGGGGACGAGCAGTACTTC.